The entry that follows covers one T cell receptor beta chain sequence. Its cognate antigen is unknown. The sample is drawn from a study of vaccination effects on CD4 cells after COVID-19. Measured with immunoSEQ multiplex PCR; TCRdb has only the in-frame clones, and not every one. This sample carries around 45,000 clones, roughly 79% of them seen once, and the ten largest clones take more than 10%. Germline V lookup: CDR1 GTSNPN, CDR2 SVGIG (reference sequence). The CDR3 extends over 14 amino acids. Trimming removed 0 bases from V and 3 bases from J; junction bases left unmatched: 2. Before any sequencing was done, the ViraFEST assay used viral peptide pools to expand antigen-specific CD4+ T cells. With roughly 10 days of culture completed, CD4+ T cells were isolated. Nobody among the vaccine recipients had prior SARS-CoV-2 infection (nucleocapsid antibodies were negative). The researchers cultured 1.9 million or so PBMC per well with roughly 9.5 IU/ml IL-2 and approximately 9.3 ug/ml peptides.

This TCR came from a human donor who received a COVID-19 vaccine. The sample in question was CD4+ T cells from PBMCs cultured with SARS-CoV-2 spike peptides, obtained before COVID-19 vaccination. V and J are TRBV30 and TRBJ1-5; 7 bases map to TRBD1. CDR3 loop: CAWSVQGNNQPQHF. CDR3 nucleotide sequence: TGTGCCTGGAGTGTACAGGGGAACAATCAGCCCCAGCATTTT.